This is a list of T cell receptor beta chains from one sample in a study of T cells after yellow fever vaccination. TCRdb fed the 5' RACE reads into MiXCR, producing one record per CDR3 protein. The sample lists about 73,000 distinct CDR3 sequences, 7.7% seen once, with about 40% in the top ten. Specimen: CD8+ T cells sorted from PBMCs, collected on the day of the yellow fever booster vaccination. Every receptor here comes from a young man who received the YFV17D yellow fever vaccine. CDR3s leave out the opening cysteine and the closing phenylalanine or tryptophan. The order of the fields is J gene, D gene, V gene, CDR3 length, CDR3 protein. A D gene is named only where the DNA matches it firmly.

>TRBJ2-3|.|TRBV6-5|9
ASSSGSAQY
>TRBJ1-1|TRBD1|TRBV20-1|11
SAGQGPGTEAF
>TRBJ2-1|.|TRBV5-1|13
ASSSIGGLNNEQF
>TRBJ1-1|.|TRBV6-5|11
ASSYFGDSEAF
>TRBJ2-7|.|TRBV6-1|11
ANRRDSSYEQY
>TRBJ2-1|.|TRBV6-5|13
ASRQGLSSYNEQF
>TRBJ2-1|.|TRBV20-1|10
SARGSGAEQF
>TRBJ1-1|.|TRBV7-9|16
ASSNLGGRVGGNTEAF
>TRBJ2-1|TRBD2|TRBV19|12
ASSQRELYNEQF
>TRBJ1-5|.|TRBV5-5|13
ASSLGQYSNQPQH
>TRBJ2-1|TRBD2|TRBV4-3|17
ASSQEWTPLAGGFNEQF
>TRBJ2-7|.|TRBV7-9|10
ASSLDFYEQY
>TRBJ2-7|TRBD2|TRBV18|12
ASSPLRDYYEQY
>TRBJ2-7|.|TRBV12-3/TRBV12-4|10
ASSSEFNEQY
>TRBJ1-1|.|TRBV9|12
ASSGGLTGTEAF
>TRBJ2-2|.|TRBV7-8|14
ASSTEPGLITGELF
>TRBJ2-7|.|TRBV7-9|13
ASSLVSGRAYEQY
>TRBJ2-1|TRBD1|TRBV28|13
ASNPWDRDDNEQF
>TRBJ1-5|TRBD1|TRBV27|13
ASSLGQASDQPQH
>TRBJ2-1|.|TRBV7-2|10
ASSFGANEQF
>TRBJ2-7|.|TRBV24-1|9
ATSDGDEQY
>TRBJ1-5|.|TRBV6-5|12
ASSYSRSNQPQH
>TRBJ2-1|TRBD2|TRBV11-2|14
ASSTHSGSSYNEQF
>TRBJ1-1|.|TRBV25-1|10
ASSGRGTEAF
>TRBJ2-7|TRBD2|TRBV28|14
ASSFSGLAGEYEQY
>TRBJ2-5|.|TRBV7-6|13
ASSSAGVGDQTQY
>TRBJ2-7|TRBD2|TRBV4-2|12
ASTQTSGSYEQY
>TRBJ2-3|.|TRBV29-1|9
SALPGDTQY
>TRBJ2-1|.|TRBV20-1|13
SARGGMGPYNEQF
>TRBJ2-5|.|TRBV25-1|11
ASSEQGEETQY
>TRBJ2-7|.|TRBV29-1|9
SAGTGYEQY
>TRBJ2-4|.|TRBV29-1|11
SVGVGVRNIQY
>TRBJ2-3|TRBD2|TRBV11-2|18
ASSSPGAGGSGDNTDTQY
>TRBJ2-2|.|TRBV30|13
AWRSGTLDTGELF
>TRBJ2-3|TRBD2|TRBV28|13
ASIPTVREGDTQY
>TRBJ2-5|TRBD1|TRBV7-6|14
ASSLTGGPVEETQY
>TRBJ2-2|.|TRBV4-3|11
ASKEANTGELF
>TRBJ2-1|.|TRBV7-2|13
ASSTGLGSYNEQF
>TRBJ2-7|.|TRBV12-3/TRBV12-4|11
ASIPPNSYEQY
>TRBJ2-1|.|TRBV7-6|13
ASSLAGSLRGEQF
>TRBJ1-2|.|TRBV4-3|15
ASSRQEAGGSRDGYT
>TRBJ1-4|TRBD1|TRBV7-6|14
ASSLELEGAIEKLF
>TRBJ1-5|.|TRBV27|11
ASSLIRNQPQH
>TRBJ2-7|TRBD2|TRBV20-1|12
SARLAGQDYEQY
>TRBJ2-7|TRBD1|TRBV7-8|11
ASGQGVFYEQY
>TRBJ2-1|.|TRBV11-1|15
ASSLAPRGGSYNEQF
>TRBJ2-1|.|TRBV5-1|12
ASSLEGDGNEQF
>TRBJ2-7|.|TRBV10-3|12
AISAEDSSYEQY
>TRBJ2-2|.|TRBV7-2|11
ASRPQGSGELF
>TRBJ1-1|.|TRBV7-2|11
ASIEGGQPEAF
>TRBJ2-7|.|TRBV19|13
ASSIRSGGTYEQY
>TRBJ2-5|.|TRBV7-9|11
ASSLSSRETQY
>TRBJ2-1|.|TRBV9|9
ASGGGLMQF
>TRBJ2-7|.|TRBV28|13
ARPCRATHSYEQY